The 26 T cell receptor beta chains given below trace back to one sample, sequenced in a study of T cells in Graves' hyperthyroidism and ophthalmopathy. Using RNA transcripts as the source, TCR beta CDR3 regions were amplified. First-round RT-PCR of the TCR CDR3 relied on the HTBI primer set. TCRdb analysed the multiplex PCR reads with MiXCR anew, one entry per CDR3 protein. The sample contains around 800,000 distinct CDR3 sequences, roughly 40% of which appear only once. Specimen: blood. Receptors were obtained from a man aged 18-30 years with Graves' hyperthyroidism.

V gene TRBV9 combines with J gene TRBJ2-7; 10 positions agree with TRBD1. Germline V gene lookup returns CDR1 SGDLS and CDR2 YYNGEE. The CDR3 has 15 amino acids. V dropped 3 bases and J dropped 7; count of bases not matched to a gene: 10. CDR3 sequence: CASSERTGGSREQYF. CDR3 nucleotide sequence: TGTGCCAGCAGCGAGCGGACAGGGGGGTCGAGGGAGCAGTACTTC.

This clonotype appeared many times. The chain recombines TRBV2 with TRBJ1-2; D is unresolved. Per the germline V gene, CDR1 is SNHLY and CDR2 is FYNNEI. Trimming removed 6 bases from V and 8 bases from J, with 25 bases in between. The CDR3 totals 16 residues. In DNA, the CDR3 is TGTGCCAGCAGCGGGTCGTTGGTGGGTTTCGAGAAGGGCTACACCTTC. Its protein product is CASSGSLVGFEKGYTF.

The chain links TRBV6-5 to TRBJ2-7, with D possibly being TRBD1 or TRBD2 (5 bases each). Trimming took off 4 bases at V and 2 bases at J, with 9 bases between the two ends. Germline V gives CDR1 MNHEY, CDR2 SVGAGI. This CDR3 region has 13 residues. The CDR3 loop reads CASSSREPYEQYF. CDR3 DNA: TGTGCCAGCAGTTCCAGGGAGCCCTACGAGCAGTACTTC.

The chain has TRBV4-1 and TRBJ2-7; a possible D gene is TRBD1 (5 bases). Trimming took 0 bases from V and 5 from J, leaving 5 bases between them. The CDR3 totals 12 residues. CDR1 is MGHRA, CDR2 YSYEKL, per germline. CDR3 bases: TGCGCCAGCAGCCAAGAGACAGACGAGCAGTACTTC. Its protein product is CASSQETDEQYF.

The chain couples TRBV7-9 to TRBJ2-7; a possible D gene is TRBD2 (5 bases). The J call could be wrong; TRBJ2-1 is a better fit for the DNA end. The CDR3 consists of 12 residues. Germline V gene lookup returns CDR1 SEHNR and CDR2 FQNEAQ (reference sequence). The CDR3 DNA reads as TGTGCCAGCAGCTTACCGGGGAATGAGCAGTTCTTC. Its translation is CASSLPGNEQFF.

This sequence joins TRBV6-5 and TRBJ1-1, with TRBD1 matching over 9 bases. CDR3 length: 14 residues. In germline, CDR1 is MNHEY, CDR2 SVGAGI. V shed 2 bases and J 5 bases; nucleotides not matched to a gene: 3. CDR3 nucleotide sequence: TGTGCCAGCAGTTACGACAGGGGGGGAACTGAAGCTTTCTTT. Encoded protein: CASSYDRGGTEAFF.

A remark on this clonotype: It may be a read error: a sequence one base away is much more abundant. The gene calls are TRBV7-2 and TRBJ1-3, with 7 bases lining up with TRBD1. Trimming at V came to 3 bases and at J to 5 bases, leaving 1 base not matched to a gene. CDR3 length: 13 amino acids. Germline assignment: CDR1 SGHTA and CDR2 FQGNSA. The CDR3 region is CASSLGQRNTIYF. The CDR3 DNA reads TGTGCCAGCAGCTTGGGACAGCGAAACACCATATATTTT.

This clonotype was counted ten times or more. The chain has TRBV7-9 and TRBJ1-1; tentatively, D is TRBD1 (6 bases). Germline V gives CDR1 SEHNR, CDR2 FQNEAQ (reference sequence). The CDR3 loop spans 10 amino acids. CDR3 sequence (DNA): TGTGTCGCAGGGGACACTGAAGCTTTCTTT. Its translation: CVAGDTEAFF.

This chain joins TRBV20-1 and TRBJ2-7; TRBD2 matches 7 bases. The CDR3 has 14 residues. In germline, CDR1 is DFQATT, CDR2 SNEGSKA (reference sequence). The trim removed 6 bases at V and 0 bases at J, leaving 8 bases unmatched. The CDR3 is CSARGVSSSYEQYF. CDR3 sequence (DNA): TGCAGTGCCCGGGGGGTCTCGAGCTCCTACGAGCAGTACTTC.

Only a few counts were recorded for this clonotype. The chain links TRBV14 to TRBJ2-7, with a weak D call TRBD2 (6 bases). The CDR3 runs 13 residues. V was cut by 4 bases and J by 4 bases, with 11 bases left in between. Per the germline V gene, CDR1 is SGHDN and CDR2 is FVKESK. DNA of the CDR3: TGTGCCAGCAGCCCGTGGGGGGAATACGAGCAGTACTTC. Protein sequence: CASSPWGEYEQYF.

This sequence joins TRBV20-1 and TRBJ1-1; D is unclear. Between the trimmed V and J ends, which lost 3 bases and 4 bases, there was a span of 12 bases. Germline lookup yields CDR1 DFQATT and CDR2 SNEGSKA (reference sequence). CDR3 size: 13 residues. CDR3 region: CSARLGVATEAFF. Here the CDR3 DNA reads TGCAGTGCTAGGCTTGGCGTGGCCACTGAAGCTTTCTTT.

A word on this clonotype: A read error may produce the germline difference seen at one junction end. CDR3 nucleotides: TGTGCCAGCAGCGTAGGGGTGGGGCAGCAAGGGACCCAGTACTTC. Its protein product is CASSVGVGQQGTQYF. The V call is TRBV7-2, the J call TRBJ2-7, with a weak D call TRBD1 (5 bases). The J call is doubtful: the DNA matches TRBJ2-5 better. Germline-derived CDR1 and CDR2 are SGHTA and FQGNSA. The CDR3 consists of 15 residues.

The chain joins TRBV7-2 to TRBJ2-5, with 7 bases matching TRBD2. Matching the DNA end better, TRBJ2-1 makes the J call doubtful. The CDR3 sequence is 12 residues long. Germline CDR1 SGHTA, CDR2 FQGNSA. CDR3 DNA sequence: TGTGCCAGCTACTCCTGGGGGGGTGAGCAGTTCTTC. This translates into CASYSWGGEQFF.

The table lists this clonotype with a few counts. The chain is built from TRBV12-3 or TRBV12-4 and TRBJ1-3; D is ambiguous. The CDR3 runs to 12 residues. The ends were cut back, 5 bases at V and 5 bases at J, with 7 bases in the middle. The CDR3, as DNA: TGTGCCAGCAGTCTGGCTCGAAACACCATATATTTT. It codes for CASSLARNTIYF.

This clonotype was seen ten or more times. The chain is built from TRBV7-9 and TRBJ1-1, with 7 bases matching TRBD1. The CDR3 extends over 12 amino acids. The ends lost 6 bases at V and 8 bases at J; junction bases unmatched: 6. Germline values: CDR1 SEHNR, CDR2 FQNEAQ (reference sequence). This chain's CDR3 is CASRLGQTEAFF. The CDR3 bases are TGTGCCAGCAGGCTGGGACAGACCGAAGCTTTCTTT.

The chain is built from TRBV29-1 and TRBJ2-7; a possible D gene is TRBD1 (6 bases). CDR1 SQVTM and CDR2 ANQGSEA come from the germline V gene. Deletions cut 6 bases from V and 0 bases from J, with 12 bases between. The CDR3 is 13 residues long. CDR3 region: CSVITGSSYEQYF. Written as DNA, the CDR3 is TGCAGCGTGATAACAGGGAGCTCCTACGAGCAGTACTTC.

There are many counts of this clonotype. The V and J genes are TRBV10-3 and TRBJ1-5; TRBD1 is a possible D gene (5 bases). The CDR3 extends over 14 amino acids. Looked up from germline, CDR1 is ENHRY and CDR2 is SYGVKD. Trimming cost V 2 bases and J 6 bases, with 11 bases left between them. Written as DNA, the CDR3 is TGTGCCATCAGTGAGCGCAGGGCTTTTCAGCCCCAGCATTTT. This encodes CAISERRAFQPQHF.

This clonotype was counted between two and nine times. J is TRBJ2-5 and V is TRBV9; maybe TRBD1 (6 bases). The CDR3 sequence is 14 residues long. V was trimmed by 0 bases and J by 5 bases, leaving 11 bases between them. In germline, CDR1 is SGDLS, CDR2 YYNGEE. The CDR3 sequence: CASSVGRTEETQYF. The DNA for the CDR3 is TGTGCCAGCAGCGTAGGTAGGACAGAGGAGACCCAGTACTTC.

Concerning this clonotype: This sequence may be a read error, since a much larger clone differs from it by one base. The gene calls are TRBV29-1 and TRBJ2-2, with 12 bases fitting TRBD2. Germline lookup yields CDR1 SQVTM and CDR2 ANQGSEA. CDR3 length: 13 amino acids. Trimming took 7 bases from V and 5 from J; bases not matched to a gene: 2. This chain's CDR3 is CSASGRATGELFF. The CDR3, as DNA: TGCAGCGCTAGCGGGAGGGCGACCGGGGAGCTGTTTTTT.

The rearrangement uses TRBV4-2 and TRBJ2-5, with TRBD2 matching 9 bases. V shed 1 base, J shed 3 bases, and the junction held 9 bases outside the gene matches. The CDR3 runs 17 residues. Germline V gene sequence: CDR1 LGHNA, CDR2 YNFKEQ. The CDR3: CASSQGVVGLAEETQYF. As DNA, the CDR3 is TGTGCCAGCAGCCAAGGGGTCGTGGGACTAGCAGAAGAGACCCAGTACTTC.

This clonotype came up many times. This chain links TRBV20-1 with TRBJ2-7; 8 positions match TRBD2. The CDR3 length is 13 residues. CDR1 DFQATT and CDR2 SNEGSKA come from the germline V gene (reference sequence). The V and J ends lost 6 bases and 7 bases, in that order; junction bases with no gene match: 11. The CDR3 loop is CSAQPAGAGEQYF. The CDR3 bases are TGCAGTGCCCAGCCAGCGGGGGCAGGTGAGCAGTACTTC.

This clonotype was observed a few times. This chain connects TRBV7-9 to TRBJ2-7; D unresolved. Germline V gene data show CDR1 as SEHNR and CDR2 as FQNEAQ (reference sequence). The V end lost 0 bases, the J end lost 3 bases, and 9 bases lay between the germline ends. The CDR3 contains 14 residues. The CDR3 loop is CASSLAFSGYEQYF. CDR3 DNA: TGTGCCAGCAGCTTAGCCTTCTCAGGCTACGAGCAGTACTTC.

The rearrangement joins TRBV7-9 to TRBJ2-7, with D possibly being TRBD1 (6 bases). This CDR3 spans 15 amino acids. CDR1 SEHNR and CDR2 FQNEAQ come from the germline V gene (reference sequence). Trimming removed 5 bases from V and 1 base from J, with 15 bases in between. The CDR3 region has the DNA TGTGCCAGCAGCCGATGGGACATCCGGTCCTACGAGCAGTACTTC. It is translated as CASSRWDIRSYEQYF.

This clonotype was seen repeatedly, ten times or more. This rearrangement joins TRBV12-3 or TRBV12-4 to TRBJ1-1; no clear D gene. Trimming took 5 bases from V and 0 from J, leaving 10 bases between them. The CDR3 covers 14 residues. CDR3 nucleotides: TGTGCCAGCAGTCAACAGCCAATGAACACTGAAGCTTTCTTT. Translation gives CASSQQPMNTEAFF.

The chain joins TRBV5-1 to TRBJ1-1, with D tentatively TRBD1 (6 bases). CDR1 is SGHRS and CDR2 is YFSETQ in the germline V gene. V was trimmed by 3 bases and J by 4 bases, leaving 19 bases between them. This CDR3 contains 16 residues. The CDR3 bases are TGCGCCAGCAGCTGGTTTAGGGGGGGAGAGAGCACTGAAGCTTTCTTT. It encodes CASSWFRGGESTEAFF.

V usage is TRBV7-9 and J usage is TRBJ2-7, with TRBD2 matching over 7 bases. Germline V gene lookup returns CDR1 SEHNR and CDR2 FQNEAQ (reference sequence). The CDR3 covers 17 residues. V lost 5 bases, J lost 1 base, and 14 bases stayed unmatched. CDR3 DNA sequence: TGTGCCAGCAGCCGCTCACGGGGAGGGGCCGAATCCTACGAGCAGTACTTC. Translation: CASSRSRGGAESYEQYF.